The TCR beta chain under discussion was sequenced for a study of cytomegalovirus exposure and HLA in healthy donors. General observations from the study: Presence/absence analyses treated sequencing depth as roughly uniform across donors. Looking again later, the authors saw that most CMV-associated TCR beta chains seemed HLA-restricted. Association of a missense DCLRE1C variant with TCR beta V- and J-gene trimming was reported in a later analysis. Some V segments could not be told apart, so they were left out, TRBV6-2 and TRBV6-3 among them.

As regards this clone: Antigen: not known.

V was cut by 5 bases and J by 5 bases, with 12 bases left in between. Germline V gene data show CDR1 as SGHVS and CDR2 as FQNEAQ. The CDR3 runs to 13 residues. In the PCR, 60 Vbeta and 13 Jbeta primers were used. Assay used: immunoSEQ multiplex PCR; TCRdb lists only in-frame clones, some missing. The sample lists 160,000 or so clones, around 76% occurring once. This chain connects TRBV7-8 to TRBJ2-5, with D possibly being TRBD2 (5 bases). The TCR sequence derives from a man aged 55 to 69 in good health and CMV-seronegative. Sequencing used PBMCs. CDR3 in DNA: TGTGCCAGCAGCCTCGGGATGTTGGAGACCCAGTACTTC. Translation gives CASSLGMLETQYF.